This T cell receptor (beta chain) was captured by sequencing in a study of blood T cell repertoires in COVID-19. Germline assignment: CDR1 SEHNR and CDR2 FQNEAQ (reference sequence). The junction had 8 bases not matched to a gene; V was cut back by 7 bases and J by 0 bases. This CDR3 spans 15 amino acids. The method was immunoSEQ multiplex PCR; TCRdb's version includes in-frame clones alone and lacks a portion of them. The table includes about 130,000 clones, around 88% detected once. V gene TRBV7-9 combines with J gene TRBJ2-5; 7 nucleotides line up with TRBD2. Source material: peripheral blood. The TCR originated in a man aged 55-75 years with active or convalescent COVID-19. CDR3 residues: CASIPIRGDQETQYF. In nucleotides, the CDR3 is TGTGCCAGCATCCCAATCCGGGGGGACCAAGAGACCCAGTACTTC.